The following is a TCR beta chain sequence with its context. Researchers collected approximately 9.5 milliliters of peripheral blood from every single donor. Sample-barcoded 5' priming and a J-beta primer mix drove a second PCR of roughly 6 to 12 cycles. TCRdb used MiXCR to reprocess the 5' RACE reads, holding one entry per CDR3 protein. The sample lists 850,000 to 1,000,000 distinct CDR3 sequences, roughly half occurring once. This specimen belongs to a study of blood T cells in healthy people across ages. Trimming took 7 bases from V and 3 from J, leaving 19 bases between them. The CDR3 spans 15 residues. In germline, CDR1 is SEHNR, CDR2 FQNEAQ (reference sequence).

This TCR was sampled from a woman aged 55-69 years in good health. The sample consisted of blood. This rearrangement joins TRBV7-9 to TRBJ2-7, with a tentative D call TRBD2 (5 bases). In DNA form, the CDR3 reads TGTGCCAGCACCATAGCCGGAGGTAAAGACTACGAGCAGTACTTC. Translated, it gives CASTIAGGKDYEQYF.